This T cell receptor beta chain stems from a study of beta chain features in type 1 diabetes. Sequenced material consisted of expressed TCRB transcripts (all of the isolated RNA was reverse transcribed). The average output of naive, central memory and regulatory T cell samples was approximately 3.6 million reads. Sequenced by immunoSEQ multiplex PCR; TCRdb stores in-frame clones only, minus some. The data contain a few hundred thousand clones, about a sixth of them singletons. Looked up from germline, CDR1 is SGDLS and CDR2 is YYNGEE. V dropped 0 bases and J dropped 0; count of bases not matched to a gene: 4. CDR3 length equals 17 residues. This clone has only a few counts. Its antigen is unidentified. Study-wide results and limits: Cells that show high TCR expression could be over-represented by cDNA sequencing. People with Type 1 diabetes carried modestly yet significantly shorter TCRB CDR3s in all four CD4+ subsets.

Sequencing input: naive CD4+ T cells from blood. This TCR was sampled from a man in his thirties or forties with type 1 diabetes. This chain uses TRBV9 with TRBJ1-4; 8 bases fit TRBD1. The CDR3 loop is CASSVVVQGATNEKLFF. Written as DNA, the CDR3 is TGTGCCAGCAGCGTAGTAGTACAGGGGGCAACTAATGAAAAACTGTTTTTT.